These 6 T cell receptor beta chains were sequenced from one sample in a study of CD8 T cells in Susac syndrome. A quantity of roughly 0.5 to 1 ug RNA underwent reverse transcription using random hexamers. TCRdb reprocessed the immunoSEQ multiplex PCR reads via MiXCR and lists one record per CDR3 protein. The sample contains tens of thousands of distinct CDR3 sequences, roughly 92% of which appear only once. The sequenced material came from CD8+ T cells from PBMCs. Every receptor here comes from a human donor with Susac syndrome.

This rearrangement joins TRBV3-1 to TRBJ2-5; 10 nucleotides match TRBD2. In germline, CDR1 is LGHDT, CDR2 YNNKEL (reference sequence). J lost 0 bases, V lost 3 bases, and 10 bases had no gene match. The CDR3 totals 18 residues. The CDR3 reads CASSQGGRTSGDQETQYF. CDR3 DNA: TGTGCCAGCAGCCAGGGGGGTAGGACTAGCGGAGACCAAGAGACCCAGTACTTC.

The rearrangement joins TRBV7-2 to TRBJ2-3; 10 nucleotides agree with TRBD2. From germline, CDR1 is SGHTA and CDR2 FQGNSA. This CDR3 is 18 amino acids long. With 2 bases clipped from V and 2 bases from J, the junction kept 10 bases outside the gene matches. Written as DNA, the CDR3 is TGTGCCAGCAGCTTAAAAGGGTTAGCGGGAGGTTACACAGATACGCAGTATTTT. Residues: CASSLKGLAGGYTDTQYF.

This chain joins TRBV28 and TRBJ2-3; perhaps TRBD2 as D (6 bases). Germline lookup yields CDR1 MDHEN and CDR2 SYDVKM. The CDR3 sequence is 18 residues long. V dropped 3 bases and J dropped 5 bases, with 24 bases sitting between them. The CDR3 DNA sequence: TGTGCCAGCAGTTTGGAGGGGCGGAGCCTACCAGGTTTAGATACGCAGTATTTT. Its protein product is CASSLEGRSLPGLDTQYF.

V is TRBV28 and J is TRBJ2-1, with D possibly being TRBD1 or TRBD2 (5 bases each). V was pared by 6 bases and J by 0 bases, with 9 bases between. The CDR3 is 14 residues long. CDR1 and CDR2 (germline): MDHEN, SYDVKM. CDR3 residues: CASRSGSSYNEQFF. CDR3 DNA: TGTGCCAGCAGATCAGGGAGCTCCTACAATGAGCAGTTCTTC. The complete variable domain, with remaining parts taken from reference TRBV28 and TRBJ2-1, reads DVKVTQSSRYLVKRTGEKVFLECVQDMDHENMFWYRQDPGLGLRLIYFSYDVKMKEKGDIPEGYSVSREKKERFSLILESASTNQTSMYLCASRSGSSYNEQFFGPGTRLTVL.

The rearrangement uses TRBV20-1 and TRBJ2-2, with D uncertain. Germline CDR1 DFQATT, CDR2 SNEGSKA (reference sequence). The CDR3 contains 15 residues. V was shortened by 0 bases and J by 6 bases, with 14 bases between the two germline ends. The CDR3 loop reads CSARELDSLAGELFF. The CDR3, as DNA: TGCAGTGCTAGAGAGCTTGACTCCTTGGCCGGGGAGCTGTTTTTT.

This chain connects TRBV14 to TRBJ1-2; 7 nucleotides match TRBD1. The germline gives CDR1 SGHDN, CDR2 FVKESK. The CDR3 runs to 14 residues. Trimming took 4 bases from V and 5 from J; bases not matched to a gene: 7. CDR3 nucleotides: TGTGCCAGCAGCCCGGCCGGGACAGCTTATGGCTACACCTTC. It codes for CASSPAGTAYGYTF.